One sample yielded the 30 T cell receptor beta chains listed below, sequenced in a study of T cell changes during pregnancy in multiple sclerosis. Produced via immunoSEQ multiplex PCR; TCRdb's table is partial and in-frame only. This table has over 100,000 clones, around 90% appearing once. The starting material was peripheral blood, obtained in the third trimester of pregnancy. The receptor set was obtained from a female donor with multiple sclerosis, enrolled in a pregnancy study.

The chain joins TRBV6-6 to TRBJ2-1; 8 nucleotides align to TRBD2. Germline V CDR1 and CDR2: MNHNY, SVGAGI (reference sequence). J lost 3 bases, V lost 0 bases, and 4 bases had no gene match. The CDR3 has 16 amino acids. CDR3 in amino acids: CASSYSEAGVYNEQFF. The CDR3 DNA sequence: TGTGCCAGCAGTTACTCTGAAGCGGGAGTCTACAATGAGCAGTTCTTC.

The rearrangement joins TRBV5-1 to TRBJ1-1; 10 bases are a match to TRBD1. CDR1 SGHRS and CDR2 YFSETQ come from the germline V gene. Losses at the gene ends were 3 bases for V and 1 base for J; bases not matched to a gene: 6. The length of the CDR3 is 16 residues. The CDR3 DNA reads TGCGCCAGCAGCTCGGGACAGGGGATACGGAACACTGAAGCTTTCTTT. Its protein product is CASSSGQGIRNTEAFF.

The J gene is TRBJ1-4, the V gene TRBV11-2; the D is unclear. The CDR3 is made up of 17 amino acids. V shed 1 base and J shed 0 bases, with 12 bases lying between them. From germline, CDR1 is SGHAT and CDR2 FQNNGV. CDR3 amino acids: CASSLGPRTATNEKLFF. In DNA form, the CDR3 reads TGTGCCAGCAGCTTAGGCCCCCGGACTGCAACTAATGAAAAACTGTTTTTT.

This chain joins TRBV27 and TRBJ1-1; the D is unclear. This CDR3 region has 14 residues. The germline gives CDR1 MNHEY, CDR2 SMNVEV (reference sequence). Trimming took off 6 bases at V and 5 bases at J, with 16 bases between the two ends. In nucleotides, the CDR3 is TGTGCCAGCAGGGAAGGAACCTTGAGGACTGAAGCTTTCTTT. Amino acids: CASREGTLRTEAFF.

The gene calls are TRBV30 and TRBJ2-4; no clear D gene. V shed 0 bases and J shed 6 bases, with 12 bases lying between them. The CDR3 sequence is 14 residues long. Germline-derived CDR1 and CDR2 are GTSNPN and SVGIG (reference sequence). DNA of the CDR3: TGTGCCTGGAGTGTATTAGCAAGTCTAAACATTCAGTACTTC. Translation gives CAWSVLASLNIQYF.

The table lists this clone with a count of one. The genes are TRBV15 and TRBJ2-1; TRBD2 agrees at 13 bases. The CDR3 spans 17 residues. Unmatched junction bases numbered 7, after V lost 1 base and J lost 7 bases. Germline V gene sequence: CDR1 LNHNV, CDR2 YYDKDF (reference sequence). In DNA, the CDR3 is TGTGCCACCAGCAGAGGTGAACTAGCGGGGGGGCGGAATGAGCAGTTCTTC. It encodes CATSRGELAGGRNEQFF.

The J gene is TRBJ2-7, the V gene TRBV4-1; D is uncertain. The germline gives CDR1 MGHRA, CDR2 YSYEKL. V gave up 2 bases and J gave up 2 bases, with 10 bases separating them. The CDR3 length is 14 residues. CDR3 in amino acids: CASSQNSRPYEQYF. CDR3 nucleotide sequence: TGCGCCAGCAGCCAAAATTCCAGGCCCTACGAGCAGTACTTC.

The chain carries TRBV9 and TRBJ1-2; weak D call: TRBD1 (5 bases). The germline V and J ends were trimmed by 1 base and 2 bases, with 9 bases remaining between them. CDR3 size: 14 residues. CDR1 and CDR2 from the germline V gene are SGDLS and YYNGEE. The CDR3 sequence: CASSVSGGNYGYTF. The CDR3, as DNA: TGTGCCAGCAGCGTATCTGGGGGGAACTATGGCTACACCTTC.

The gene calls are TRBV6-1 and TRBJ2-5; 9 bases line up with TRBD2. The V gene's germline CDR1 is MNHNS and CDR2 SASEGT. J was trimmed by 5 bases and V by 6 bases; bases with no gene match: 4. The CDR3 length is 13 residues. The CDR3 DNA sequence: TGTGCCAGCAGAGCTAGCGGGATTGAGACCCAGTACTTC. Residues: CASRASGIETQYF.

This sequence joins TRBV6-1 and TRBJ1-2; TRBD1 might be the D (6 bases). The CDR3 loop spans 14 amino acids. V was pared by 3 bases and J by 7 bases, with 15 bases between. Germline V gene data show CDR1 as MNHNS and CDR2 as SASEGT. The CDR3 nucleotides read TGTGCCAGCAGTGAGACACAGGGCGCGAGTGGCTACACCTTC. Protein: CASSETQGASGYTF.

The rearrangement links TRBV28 to TRBJ2-2; D remains unclear. Germline CDR1 MDHEN, CDR2 SYDVKM. Between the trimmed V and J ends, which lost 2 bases and 4 bases, there was a span of 8 bases. The CDR3 is made up of 14 amino acids. The CDR3: CASSLGQTTGELFF. CDR3 in DNA: TGTGCCAGCAGTTTAGGGCAGACCACCGGGGAGCTGTTTTTT.

The genes are TRBV5-1 and TRBJ2-5, with a possible D match to TRBD2 (5 bases). Germline CDR1 SGHRS, CDR2 YFSETQ. There are 14 residues in the CDR3. Trimming shortened V by 0 bases and J by 2 bases, and 8 bases separated the two germline ends. In DNA, the CDR3 is TGCGCCAGCAGCTTGGTGCGAGGGCAAGAGACCCAGTACTTC. Encoded protein: CASSLVRGQETQYF.

The rearrangement uses TRBV5-1 and TRBJ2-1, with D maybe TRBD1 (8 bases). V dropped 4 bases and J dropped 4 bases, with 18 bases sitting between them. Germline V gene lookup returns CDR1 SGHRS and CDR2 YFSETQ. The CDR3 is made up of 16 amino acids. The CDR3 loop is CASSRTQGGIYNEQFF. The CDR3 nucleotides read TGCGCCAGCAGCCGTACACAGGGGGGGATATACAATGAGCAGTTCTTC.

V gene TRBV29-1 combines with J gene TRBJ1-2, with 8 bases that match TRBD1. The CDR3 covers 13 residues. CDR1 SQVTM and CDR2 ANQGSEA come from the germline V gene. The V segment lost 5 bases and the J segment 4 bases; nucleotides outside the gene matches: 6. The chain's CDR3 is CSVHQGASYGYTF. CDR3 nucleotide sequence: TGCAGCGTTCACCAGGGGGCCAGCTATGGCTACACCTTC.

The chain couples TRBV7-2 to TRBJ2-3; TRBD2 is a possible D gene (6 bases). Trimming took off 5 bases at V and 3 bases at J, with 18 bases between the two ends. The CDR3 is 16 amino acids. CDR1 is SGHTA and CDR2 is FQGNSA in the germline V gene. CDR3 nucleotide sequence: TGTGCCAGCAGCGAAACTAGCTTGACAAATACAGATACGCAGTATTTT. Amino acids: CASSETSLTNTDTQYF.

V usage is TRBV19 and J usage is TRBJ1-3, with D tentatively TRBD1 (6 bases). The V gene lost 3 bases and the J gene lost 4 bases, with 13 bases spanning the gap. The germline V gene encodes CDR1 LNHDA and CDR2 SQIVND (reference sequence). The CDR3 runs 15 residues. CDR3 residues: CASSISGTQGNTIYF. The CDR3 DNA follows: TGTGCCAGTAGTATCTCCGGGACACAAGGAAACACCATATATTTT.

This clone has only one observation. V and J are TRBV2 and TRBJ2-7, with 9 nucleotides matching TRBD1. Per the germline V gene, CDR1 is SNHLY and CDR2 is FYNNEI. Unmatched junction bases numbered 8, after V lost 0 bases and J lost 8 bases. There are 15 residues in the CDR3. CDR3: CASSEAGGTGLKQYF. CDR3 coding DNA: TGTGCCAGCAGTGAAGCGGGGGGGACAGGGCTGAAGCAGTACTTC.

This clone has a handful of counts. V usage is TRBV9 and J usage is TRBJ1-1, with 8 bases identical to TRBD1. Losses at the gene ends were 4 bases for V and 1 base for J; bases not matched to a gene: 3. CDR3 length: 14 amino acids. CDR1 and CDR2 from the germline V gene are SGDLS and YYNGEE. CDR3 nucleotides: TGTGCCAGCAGCAAAGGACAGGGGAACACTGAAGCTTTCTTT. Protein: CASSKGQGNTEAFF.

This clone was counted between two and nine times. The chain employs TRBV18 and TRBJ2-2, with TRBD2 matching over 10 bases. Per germline, CDR1 KGHSH and CDR2 LQKENI. CDR3 length: 16 amino acids. Unmatched junction bases numbered 4, after V lost 1 base and J lost 5 bases. The CDR3 reads CASSPLASGGTGELFF. The CDR3 DNA sequence: TGTGCCAGCTCACCACTCGCTAGCGGGGGTACCGGGGAGCTGTTTTTT.

The chain is built from TRBV5-1 and TRBJ1-1; the match to TRBD1 covers 11 bases. Losses at the gene ends were 0 bases for V and 3 bases for J; bases not matched to a gene: 7. This CDR3 region has 17 residues. CDR1 SGHRS and CDR2 YFSETQ come from the germline V gene. CDR3 protein: CASSLDRDRGRDTEAFF. In DNA form, the CDR3 reads TGCGCCAGCAGCTTGGACCGGGACAGGGGGAGGGACACTGAAGCTTTCTTT.

In DNA form, the CDR3 reads TGTGCCAGTAGTCCTCGGACAGGGGGTAGGACCGGGGAGCTGTTTTTT. This translates into CASSPRTGGRTGELFF. The chain couples TRBV19 to TRBJ2-2; TRBD1 matches 10 bases. V trimming: 5 bases; J trimming: 5 bases; junction bases outside the gene matches: 8. Germline V gene sequence: CDR1 LNHDA, CDR2 SQIVND (reference sequence). The CDR3 contains 16 residues.

The chain uses TRBV7-3 and TRBJ1-1; D remains unclear. Trimming removed 4 bases from V and 4 bases from J, with 7 bases in between. Germline values: CDR1 SGHTA, CDR2 FQGTGA. The CDR3 spans 12 residues. The CDR3, as DNA: TGTGCCAGCAGCTCCCTTAGCACTGAAGCTTTCTTT. Translation gives CASSSLSTEAFF.

The chain combines TRBV5-3 with TRBJ2-1; the D is unclear. TRBV5-3 is flagged as an ORF with uncertain function. The CDR3 covers 12 residues. With 3 bases removed from V and 8 bases from J, the gap between germline ends came to 9 bases. In DNA form, the CDR3 reads TGTGCCAGAAGCTCACTCCCGCATGAGCAGTTCTTC. Its protein is CARSSLPHEQFF.

This chain links TRBV5-1 with TRBJ1-3, with a weak D call TRBD1 (6 bases). V shed 3 bases and J shed 4 bases, with 8 bases lying between them. The CDR3 runs 13 residues. CDR1 is SGHRS and CDR2 is YFSETQ in the germline V gene. CDR3 nucleotide sequence: TGCGCCAGCAGCTCGGGGACAGGAAACACCATATATTTT. Amino acids: CASSSGTGNTIYF.

The genes are TRBV11-2 and TRBJ1-3; D is perhaps TRBD1 (5 bases). The CDR3 has 14 residues. The V end was cut by 1 base, the J end by 8 bases, with 12 bases between. Germline assignment: CDR1 SGHAT and CDR2 FQNNGV. The CDR3: CASSLVPRVDTIYF. The CDR3 coding sequence is TGTGCCAGCAGCTTAGTTCCCAGGGTTGACACCATATATTTT.

CDR3 residues: CAWSVGVAGYEQYF. In nucleotides, the CDR3 is TGTGCCTGGAGTGTAGGTGTAGCGGGTTACGAGCAGTACTTC. The gene calls are TRBV30 and TRBJ2-7, with 7 nucleotides matching TRBD2. Per germline, CDR1 GTSNPN and CDR2 SVGIG (reference sequence). V lost 0 bases, J lost 4 bases, and 6 bases stayed unmatched. There are 14 residues in the CDR3.

The chain links TRBV4-2 to TRBJ2-7; 9 nucleotides agree with TRBD1. With V trimmed by 6 bases and J by 0 bases, 6 bases remained unmatched. The germline CDR1 and CDR2 sequences are LGHNA and YNFKEQ. The CDR3 loop spans 15 amino acids. This chain's CDR3 is CASSPGTGSSYEQYF. DNA of the CDR3: TGTGCCAGCAGTCCCGGGACAGGGAGCTCCTACGAGCAGTACTTC.

The chain couples TRBV28 to TRBJ1-3; D is ambiguous. The germline gives CDR1 MDHEN, CDR2 SYDVKM. CDR3 length equals 12 residues. The V and J ends lost 5 bases and 4 bases respectively, with 6 bases between them. For the CDR3, the DNA is TGTGCCAGCAGTGCGCCAGGAAACACCATATATTTT. Its translation: CASSAPGNTIYF.

CDR3 coding DNA: TGTGCCACCAGCAGAGAGGACAGCCGCAATCAGCCCCAGCATTTT. Translation gives CATSREDSRNQPQHF. The rearrangement uses TRBV15 and TRBJ1-5; tentatively, D is TRBD1 (6 bases). Germline V gene sequence: CDR1 LNHNV, CDR2 YYDKDF (reference sequence). The CDR3 loop spans 15 amino acids. V lost 0 bases and J lost 2, with 8 bases in between.

The chain combines TRBV5-1 with TRBJ2-3; 7 bases align to TRBD2. From germline, CDR1 is SGHRS and CDR2 YFSETQ. V shed 0 bases, J shed 2 bases, and the junction held 6 bases outside the gene matches. This CDR3 is built from 16 residues. The CDR3 DNA follows: TGCGCCAGCAGCTTGGGTCAGAGCGGGGACACAGATACGCAGTATTTT. Translation gives CASSLGQSGDTDTQYF.